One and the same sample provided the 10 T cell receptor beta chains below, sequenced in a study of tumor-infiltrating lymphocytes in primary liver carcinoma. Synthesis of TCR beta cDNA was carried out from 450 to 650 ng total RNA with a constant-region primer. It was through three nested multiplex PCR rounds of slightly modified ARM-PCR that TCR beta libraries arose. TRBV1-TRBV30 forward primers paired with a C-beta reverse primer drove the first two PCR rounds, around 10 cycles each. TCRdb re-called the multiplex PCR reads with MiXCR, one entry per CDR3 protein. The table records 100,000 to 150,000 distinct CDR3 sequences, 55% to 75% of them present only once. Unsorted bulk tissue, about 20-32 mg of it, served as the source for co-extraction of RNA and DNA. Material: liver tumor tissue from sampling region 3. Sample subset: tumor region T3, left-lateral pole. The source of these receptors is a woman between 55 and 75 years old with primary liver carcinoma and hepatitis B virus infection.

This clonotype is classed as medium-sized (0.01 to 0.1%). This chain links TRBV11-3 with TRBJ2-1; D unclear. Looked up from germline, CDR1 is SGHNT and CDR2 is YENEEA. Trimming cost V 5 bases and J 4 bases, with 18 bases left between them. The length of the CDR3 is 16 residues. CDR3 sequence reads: CASSPPGDSNYNEQFF. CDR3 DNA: TGTGCCAGCAGCCCCCCCGGAGATTCCAATTACAATGAGCAGTTCTTC.

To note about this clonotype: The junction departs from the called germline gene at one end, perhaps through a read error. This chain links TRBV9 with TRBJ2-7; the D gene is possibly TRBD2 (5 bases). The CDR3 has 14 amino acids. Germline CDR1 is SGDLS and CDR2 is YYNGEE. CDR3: CASSVGKGLDEQYF. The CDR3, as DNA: TGTGCCAGTAGCGTCGGGAAAGGTCTCGACGAGCAGTACTTC.

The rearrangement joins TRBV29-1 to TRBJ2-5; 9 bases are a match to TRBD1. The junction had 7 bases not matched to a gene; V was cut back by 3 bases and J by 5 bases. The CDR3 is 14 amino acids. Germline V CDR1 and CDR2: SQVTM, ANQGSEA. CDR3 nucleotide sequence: TGCAGCGTTGACCGGGACAGGGTCGGGGAGACCCAGTACTTC. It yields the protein CSVDRDRVGETQYF.

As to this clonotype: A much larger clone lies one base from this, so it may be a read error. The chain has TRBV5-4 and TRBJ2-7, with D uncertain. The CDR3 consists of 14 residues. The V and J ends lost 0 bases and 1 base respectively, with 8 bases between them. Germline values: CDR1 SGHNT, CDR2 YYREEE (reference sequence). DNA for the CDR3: TGTGCCAGCAGCTTGGAGATGGTGTCCTACGAGCAGTACTTC. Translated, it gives CASSLEMVSYEQYF.

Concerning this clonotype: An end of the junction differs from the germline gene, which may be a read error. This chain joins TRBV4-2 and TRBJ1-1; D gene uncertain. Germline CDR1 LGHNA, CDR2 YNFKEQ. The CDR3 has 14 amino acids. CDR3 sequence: CASSRIRDNTEAFF. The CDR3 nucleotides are TGCGCCAGCAGTCGTATACGGGATAACACTGAAGCTTTCTTT.

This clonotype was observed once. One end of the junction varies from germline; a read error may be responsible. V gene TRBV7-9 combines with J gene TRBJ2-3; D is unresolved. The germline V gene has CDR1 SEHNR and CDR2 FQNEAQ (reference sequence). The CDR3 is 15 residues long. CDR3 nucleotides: TGTGCCAGCACCTTAATTACTGCACTCACAGATACGCAGTATTTT. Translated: CASTLITALTDTQYF.

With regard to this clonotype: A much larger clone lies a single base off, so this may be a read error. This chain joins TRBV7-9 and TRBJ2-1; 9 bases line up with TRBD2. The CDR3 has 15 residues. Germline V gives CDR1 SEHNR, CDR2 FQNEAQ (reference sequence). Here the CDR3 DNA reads TGTGCCAGCAGCCAGGGACTAGCAGTTTACAATGAGCAGTTATTC. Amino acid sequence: CASSQGLAVYNEQLF.

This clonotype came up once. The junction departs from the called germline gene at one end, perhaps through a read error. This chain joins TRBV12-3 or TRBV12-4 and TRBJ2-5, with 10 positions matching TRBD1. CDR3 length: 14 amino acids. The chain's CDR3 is CASSGQGGWWTLYF. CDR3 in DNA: TGTGCCAGCAGCGGACAGGGGGGTTGGTGGACCCTGTACTTC.

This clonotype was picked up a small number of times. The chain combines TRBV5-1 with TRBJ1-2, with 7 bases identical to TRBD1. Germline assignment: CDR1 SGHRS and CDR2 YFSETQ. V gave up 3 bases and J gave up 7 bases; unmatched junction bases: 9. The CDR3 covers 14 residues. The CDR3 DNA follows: TGCGCCAGCAGCTCACAGGGGATTTTCGGTGGCTACACCTTC. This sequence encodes CASSSQGIFGGYTF.

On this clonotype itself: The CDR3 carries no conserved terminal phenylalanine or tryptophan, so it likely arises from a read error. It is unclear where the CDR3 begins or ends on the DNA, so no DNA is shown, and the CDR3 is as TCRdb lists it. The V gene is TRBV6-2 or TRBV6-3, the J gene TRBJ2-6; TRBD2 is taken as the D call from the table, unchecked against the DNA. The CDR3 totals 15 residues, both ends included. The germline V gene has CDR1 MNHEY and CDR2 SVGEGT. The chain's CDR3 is CASSPPGSGANVLTV.